The present TCR beta chain was sequenced within a study of T cell responses to AZD1222 COVID-19 vaccine (dated by TCRdb to the early 2020s). The study in broad terms: A total of about 230 trial participants underwent TCR sequencing, of whom about 210 received two doses of AZD1222 and about 25 received two doses of the MenACWY control vaccine. Trial participants were enrolled into age subgroups of 18-55, 56-69 and 70-plus years, which contained about 150, 28 and 57 TCR-sequenced participants, respectively.

Explained via the paper, the time point label denotes: about 28 days (+/-7) after the second vaccine dose. Because spike-specific TCR depth and breadth did not differ between the two schedules, AZD1222 recipients who got a second dose at roughly 4 weeks were pooled with those who got a second dose at roughly 12 weeks. Vaccinee samples came from UK trials COV001 and COV002, including a single-blind randomized controlled phase 2/3 trial of AZD1222 (ChAdOx1 nCoV-19) in healthy adults. For TCRbeta chain sequencing, PBMC samples from trial participants were taken at day 0 and at day 28 after the second dose. A word on this clone: The antigen it recognizes is unknown. Per-nucleotide qualities are absent, and no much larger clonotype sits a single base away.

The CDR3 regions of human TCRbeta chains were subjected to immunosequencing. The study's processing was this. TCRs in the repertoires were compared against a reference library of SARS-CoV-2-specific TCRs that had been generated with the MIRA antigen-specificity platform. Breadth was defined as the fraction of unique TCRs that were SARS-CoV-2-associated, and depth was defined as the fraction of total T cells that were SARS-CoV-2-associated. Using the MIRA data, each spike-specific TCR was mapped to the spike region that the TCR reacts to and placed in a CD4 or CD8 class. Log10-transformed breadth and depth values were compared by one-way ANOVA with Sidak's multiple comparisons tests. In its TCRdb copy, this immuneACCESS table keeps in-frame sequences only and misses some clones. Where compared with another copy, unresolved V genes explain less than half of these, and the others have no known cause. The DNA was the basis for D and trimming; V, J and clone size are from that table. In all, the sample holds tens of thousands of clones, and about 92% of those were seen once. The biggest ten clones account for approximately 5% of the sample.

Study-level results and caveats: After two AZD1222 doses, both the breadth and the depth of spike-specific TCRs were significantly higher than at day 0 and than in MenACWY recipients. In the small 56-69-year group, the increase in depth fell short of significance, most likely because of low power. Only a handful of AZD1222 recipients were SARS-CoV-2 seropositive at baseline, limiting conclusions about previously exposed vaccinees. The vaccine-associated CD4 TCRs covered the entire spike protein, and the dominant responses fell in regions 160-218 and 743-854. No day 14 peak-response samples were available, so repertoires were characterized only after the peak T cell response. Nearly half of unique spike-specific TCRs reportedly recognized epitopes outside regions mutated in the B.1.351 and B.1.1.7 variants. Participants were mostly white British and included more females than males, and it was suggested by the authors that clonal diversity may have been underestimated.

The clonotype was recovered from an adult who received the AZD1222 COVID-19 vaccine. Source: peripheral blood, taken 28 days after the second AZD1222 dose.

CDR3 protein: CASSFERGNEQYF. The nucleotide sequence is TGTGCCAGTAGTTTCGAGCGGGGTAACGAGCAGTACTTC. This chain is built from TRBV19 and TRBJ2-7, with 7 middle bases fitting TRBD2. Sequences LNHDA (CDR1) and SQIVND (CDR2) are obtained from the germline V gene (reference sequence). Relative to germline, V is missing 5 bases and J is missing 5 bases, with 6 bases of the junction outside any gene match. CDR3 length: 13 amino acids, cysteine to phenylalanine. Only the CDR3 portion is preserved as DNA: 39 bases, with reading frame beginning at the first base. With the portions outside the CDR3 filled from the reference TRBV19 and TRBJ2-7 genes, the complete variable region becomes DGGITQSPKYLFRKEGQNVTLSCEQNLNHDAMYWYRQDPGQGLRLIYYSQIVNDFQKGDIAEGYSVSREKKESFPLTVTSAQKNPTAFYLCASSFERGNEQYFGPGTRLTVT.